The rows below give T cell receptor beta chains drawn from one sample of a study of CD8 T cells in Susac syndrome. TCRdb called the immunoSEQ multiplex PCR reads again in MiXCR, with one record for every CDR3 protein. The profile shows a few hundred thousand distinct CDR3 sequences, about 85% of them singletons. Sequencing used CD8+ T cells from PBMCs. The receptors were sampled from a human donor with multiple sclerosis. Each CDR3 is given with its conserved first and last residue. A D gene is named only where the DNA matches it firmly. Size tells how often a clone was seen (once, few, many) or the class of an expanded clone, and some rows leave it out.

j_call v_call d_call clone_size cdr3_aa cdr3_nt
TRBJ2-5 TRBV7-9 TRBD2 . CASSSEGLAGKAAQETQYF TGTGCCAGCAGCTCAGAGGGACTAGCGGGGAAAGCGGCCCAAGAGACCCAGTACTTC
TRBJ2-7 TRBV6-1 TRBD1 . CASSEKAGTGAGEQYF TGTGCCAGCAGTGAAAAAGCCGGGACAGGGGCGGGCGAGCAGTACTTC
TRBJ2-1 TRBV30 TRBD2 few CAWSEGREPDNEQFF TGTGCCTGGAGTGAGGGGCGGGAGCCAGACAATGAGCAGTTCTTC
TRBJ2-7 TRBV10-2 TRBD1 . CASRAPDRDYEQYF TGCGCCAGCAGGGCCCCGGACAGGGACTACGAGCAGTACTTC
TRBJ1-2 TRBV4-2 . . CASSQGYRDYGYTF TGTGCCAGCAGCCAAGGATACAGGGACTATGGCTACACCTTC
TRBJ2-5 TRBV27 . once CASSILGGGSGSRETQYF TGTGCCAGCAGCATCCTAGGGGGTGGTAGCGGATCTCGAGAGACCCAGTACTTC
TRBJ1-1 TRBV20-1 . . CSARDMREPSTEAFF TGCAGTGCTAGAGATATGAGGGAACCGAGCACTGAAGCTTTCTTT
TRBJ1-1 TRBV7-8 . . CASSYFSGNTEAFF TGTGCCAGCAGCTATTTTTCAGGGAACACTGAAGCTTTCTTT
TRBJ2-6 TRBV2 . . CASTRKTGTTGANVLTF TGTGCCAGCACCAGAAAGACAGGGACTACTGGGGCCAACGTCCTGACTTTC
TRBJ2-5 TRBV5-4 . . CASSPIGLAGQETQYF TGTGCCAGCAGCCCAATTGGACTGGCGGGACAAGAGACCCAGTACTTC
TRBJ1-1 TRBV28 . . CASQSGLMSTEAFF TGTGCCAGCCAGTCCGGGCTGATGAGCACTGAAGCTTTCTTT
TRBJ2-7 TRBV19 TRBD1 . CASSPDRGGNEQYF TGTGCCAGTAGTCCCGACAGGGGAGGTAACGAGCAGTACTTC
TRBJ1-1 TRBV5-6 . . CASSLVSLEGLTLEAFF TGTGCCAGCAGCTTGGTATCCCTGGAGGGTCTCACGCTGGAAGCTTTCTTT
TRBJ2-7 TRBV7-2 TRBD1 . CASSHWTGDEQYF TGTGCCAGCAGCCACTGGACAGGGGACGAGCAGTACTTC
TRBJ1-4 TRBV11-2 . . CASSLEGKLFF TGTGCCAGCAGCTTAGAGGGAAAACTGTTTTTT
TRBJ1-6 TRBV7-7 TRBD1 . CASSKDRGSNSPLHF TGTGCCAGCAGCAAGGACAGGGGTAGTAATTCACCCCTCCACTTT
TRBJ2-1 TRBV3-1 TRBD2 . CASSHAAGGDYNEQFF TGTGCCAGCAGCCATGCAGCGGGAGGAGACTACAATGAGCAGTTCTTC
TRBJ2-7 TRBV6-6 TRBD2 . CASSYPLTSKQYF TGTGCCAGCAGTTACCCACTGACTAGCAAGCAGTACTTC
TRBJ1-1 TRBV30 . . CAWDRNTEAFF TGTGCCTGGGACAGGAACACTGAAGCTTTCTTT